The T cell receptor beta chain under discussion was sequenced for a study of T cells expressing NK-cell markers. Findings of the study overall: These clonotypes additionally ranked first within the CD3+CD56-NKG2C+ fraction of several donors. Of CD8+ T cells, 1.0-7.0% belonged to dominant NKG2C+ clonotypes in six donors.

5'RACE template switching built TCR beta cDNA with unique molecular identifiers. Reanalyzing the 5' RACE reads, TCRdb keeps one entry per CDR3 protein, without DNA. This sample's table has a few hundred thousand distinct CDR3 sequences. The length of the CDR3 is 14 residues. Germline V CDR1 and CDR2: KGHSH, LQKENI. On this clonotype: What it binds is not known.

The receptor was derived from a man aged 18-75 years in good health. The chain has TRBV18 and TRBJ2-7; absent DNA, TCRdb's TRBD1 call cannot be checked. Sequenced input: blood T cells: a sorted CD56 or NKG2C T cell subset, CD4+ or CD8+ T cells, or bulk PBMC T cells (not recorded which). This CDR3 is CASQSGDGGYEQYF. The whole variable domain, filled in from reference TRBV18 and TRBJ2-7, reads NAGVMQNPRHLVRRRGQEARLRCSPMKGHSHVYWYRQLPEEGLKFMVYLQKENIIDESGMPKERFSAEFPKEGPSILRIQQVVRGDSAAYFCASQSGDGGYEQYFGPGTRLTVT.